This T cell receptor beta chain was sequenced for a study of shared T cell receptors in the human thymus (dated by TCRdb to about 2021). Looking at the study overall: The study investigated the way shared, self-reactive T-cell receptor alpha chains are produced in the human thymus.

Worth noting for this clone: Its antigen is currently not known. Per-base quality was not reported, and no clone a single base away is much larger than it.

Library preparation employed the immunoSEQ multiplex PCR assay. The table was pulled from immuneACCESS by TCRdb, which kept in-frame rearrangements only. Such tables lose some clones; where checked, under half of the loss comes from unresolved V genes, and the rest has no known cause. The sample table records about 380,000 clones; more than 85% of these occur just once. The ten largest account for approximately 0.018% of the sample. Via the germline V gene (reference sequence), CDR1 is LNHNV and CDR2 YYDKDF. The germline V end is reduced by 6 bases and the J end by 6 bases; junction bases left unmatched: 5. Taken from cysteine to phenylalanine, the CDR3 has 13 residues. CDR3 DNA is the only sequence kept; it has 39 bases, read in frame from the first base.

The sequence came from a human donor. Here the chain combines TRBV15 and TRBJ1-2; 9 central bases correspond to TRBD1. The sequencing sample was made of thymocytes. In nucleotide form, the sequence is TGTGCCACCAGGGGACAGGGAAGTAATGGCTACACCTTC. This translates into CATRGQGSNGYTF. Where the CDR3 stops, the reference TRBV15 and TRBJ1-2 genes take over; the full variable domain is DAMVIQNPRYQVTQFGKPVTLSCSQTLNHNVMYWYQQKSSQAPKLLFHYYDKDFNNEADTPDNFQSRRPNTSFCFLDIRSPGLGDTAMYLCATRGQGSNGYTFGSGTRLTVV.